This TCR beta chain was obtained from a study of shared clonotypes between healthy human individuals. About the study: CD4 naive cells filled three plates per donor, CD4 memory three, CD8 naive two and CD8 memory one. Overall study findings and caveats: The rarefaction results pointed to incomplete sorted-subset sequencing despite large depth. In contrast to clonotypes shared by all four donors, non-shared clonotypes had lower generation probabilities. Approximately 4.6% of naive CD4 clonotypes were shared across several donors.

V trimming: 4 bases; J trimming: 3 bases; junction bases outside the gene matches: 10. This CDR3 has 16 residues. Per the germline V gene, CDR1 is SEHNR and CDR2 is FQNEAQ (reference sequence). Assay used: immunoSEQ multiplex PCR; TCRdb lists only in-frame clones, some missing. This table holds around 2.1 million clones, approximately 94% found once. As defined, naive CD8 cells were CD45RO-negative and positively selected for CCR7, with terminally differentiated effector memory CD45RA+ cells excluded. With regard to this clone: As yet, its antigen is unknown.

V usage is TRBV7-9 and J usage is TRBJ2-5, with 8 bases aligning to TRBD1. This clonotype originated in a man aged 18 to 30 in good health. Some clones in this sample may be carry-over from other donors' samples. Sequencing was performed on naive CD8+ T cells from PBMCs. The chain's CDR3 is CASSSWGQDRKETQYF. DNA for the CDR3: TGTGCCAGCAGCTCTTGGGGACAGGACAGAAAAGAGACCCAGTACTTC.